A single sample gave rise to the 25 T cell receptor beta chains below, sequenced in a study of blood T cell repertoires in COVID-19. Clones were sequenced by immunoSEQ multiplex PCR, and TCRdb holds only the in-frame ones, with some missing. The sample has hundreds of thousands of clones, around 85% seen once. The sample taken for sequencing was peripheral blood. The receptors originated from a woman between 40 and 55 years old with active or convalescent COVID-19.

The sample holds one count of this clone. CDR3 sequence reads: CASSPGLAGWGLTDTQYF. CDR3 in DNA: TGTGCCAGCAGCCCGGGACTAGCGGGGTGGGGGTTAACAGATACGCAGTATTTT. The chain joins TRBV3-1 (or the pseudogene TRBV3-2) to TRBJ2-3, with TRBD2 identical over 13 bases. The CDR3 length is 18 residues. Germline-derived CDR1 and CDR2 are LGHDT and YNNKEL (reference sequence). The ends lost 4 bases at V and 3 bases at J; junction bases unmatched: 10.

This clone was recorded only once. The chain links TRBV24-1 to TRBJ1-6; a possible D gene is TRBD1 (5 bases). Germline values: CDR1 KGHDR, CDR2 SFDVKD. Trimming cost V 4 bases and J 7 bases, with 10 bases left between them. The CDR3 has 14 residues. CDR3 sequence: CATSEGGTNSPLHF. CDR3 DNA: TGTGCCACCAGTGAAGGCGGGACGAATTCACCCCTCCACTTT.

The genes are TRBV27 and TRBJ1-3; 8 bases line up with TRBD1. CDR3 length: 14 residues. Germline V gene sequence: CDR1 MNHEY, CDR2 SMNVEV (reference sequence). The V and J ends lost 8 bases and 2 bases, in that order; junction bases with no gene match: 5. In nucleotides, the CDR3 is TGTGCCAGCCACGGACAGGGACCTGGAAACACCATATATTTT. Protein product: CASHGQGPGNTIYF.

The genes are TRBV28 and TRBJ1-1; possibly TRBD1 for D (5 bases). The germline V gene has CDR1 MDHEN and CDR2 SYDVKM. This CDR3 has 13 residues. V lost 4 bases and J lost 5, with 11 bases in between. CDR3 region: CASSSGGKTEAFF. The CDR3 nucleotides are TGTGCCAGCAGTTCCGGGGGGAAAACTGAAGCTTTCTTT. Looking up the rest from reference TRBV28 and TRBJ1-1 gives the full variable domain: DVKVTQSSRYLVKRTGEKVFLECVQDMDHENMFWYRQDPGLGLRLIYFSYDVKMKEKGDIPEGYSVSREKKERFSLILESASTNQTSMYLCASSSGGKTEAFFGQGTRLTVV.

The DNA of the CDR3 is TGTGCCAGCAGTTACTCGGGAGGGAGCTCCTACAATGAGCAGTTCTTC. Translated, it gives CASSYSGGSSYNEQFF. The chain is built from TRBV6-5 and TRBJ2-1; 7 bases map to TRBD2. CDR1 is MNHEY, CDR2 SVGAGI, per germline. The CDR3 runs to 16 residues. The junction had 2 bases not matched to a gene; V was cut back by 0 bases and J by 0 bases.

J is TRBJ1-1 and V is TRBV7-9, with a possible D match to TRBD1 (5 bases). The length of the CDR3 is 16 residues. V was trimmed by 6 bases and J by 0 bases, leaving 17 bases between them. Looked up from germline, CDR1 is SEHNR and CDR2 is FQNEAQ (reference sequence). Written as DNA, the CDR3 is TGTGCCAGCAGGGGAGTAGGAGGGGCCCTGAACACTGAAGCTTTCTTT. Encoded protein: CASRGVGGALNTEAFF.

The V call is TRBV5-1, the J call TRBJ1-1; 7 bases fit TRBD1. The CDR3 has 17 amino acids. V gave up 0 bases and J gave up 0 bases; unmatched junction bases: 8. Germline V gene data show CDR1 as SGHRS and CDR2 as YFSETQ. This CDR3 reads CASSLASQGQLNTEAFF. The CDR3 coding sequence is TGCGCCAGCAGCTTGGCAAGCCAGGGACAGCTGAACACTGAAGCTTTCTTT.

The chain uses TRBV5-1 and TRBJ2-5; 9 positions match TRBD2. Germline V gene data show CDR1 as SGHRS and CDR2 as YFSETQ. V lost 5 bases and J lost 5; bases outside the gene matches: 16. The CDR3 sequence is 17 residues long. This CDR3 is CASRRESAGGLGETQYF. The CDR3 coding sequence is TGCGCCAGCAGACGGGAGTCGGCGGGGGGGCTAGGGGAGACCCAGTACTTC.

The genes are TRBV5-5 and TRBJ1-2; 10 bases map to TRBD1. The germline gives CDR1 SGHKS, CDR2 YYEKEE (reference sequence). J gave up 5 bases and V 5 bases, and 9 bases lay outside the gene matches. The CDR3 is made up of 15 amino acids. As DNA, the CDR3 is TGTGCCAGCAGGTCTGGGACAGGGGATATGTATGGCTACACCTTC. Encoded protein: CASRSGTGDMYGYTF.

CDR3 in amino acids: CARCREIWDFNHSPLHF. CDR3 in DNA: TGTGCCAGATGTAGGGAGATTTGGGATTTTAACCATTCACCCCTCCACTTT. V usage is TRBV3-1 (or the pseudogene TRBV3-2) and J usage is TRBJ1-6; no definite D call. In germline, CDR1 is LGHDT, CDR2 YNNKEL (reference sequence). The CDR3 covers 17 residues. Between the trimmed V and J ends, which lost 9 bases and 8 bases, there was a span of 26 bases.

V gene TRBV12-5 combines with J gene TRBJ2-7, with TRBD1 matching over 7 bases. The CDR3 is 13 amino acids. V lost 2 bases and J lost 7; bases outside the gene matches: 5. From germline, CDR1 is LGHNT and CDR2 FRNRAP. CDR3 sequence: CASGLKGAGEQYF. CDR3 nucleotide sequence: TGTGCTAGTGGTTTGAAGGGGGCAGGAGAGCAGTACTTC.

The chain links TRBV5-1 to TRBJ1-2, with unresolved D. This CDR3 has 16 amino acids. V was clipped by 3 bases and J by 7 bases, with 22 bases between them. Germline CDR1 SGHRS, CDR2 YFSETQ. The CDR3: CASSWQSRYSFSGYTF. The CDR3 DNA is TGCGCCAGCAGCTGGCAATCCAGGTATTCGTTTTCTGGCTACACCTTC.

The chain recombines TRBV11-2 with TRBJ2-7; TRBD2 matches 9 bases. The V gene's germline CDR1 is SGHAT and CDR2 FQNNGV. The CDR3 runs 16 residues. With V trimmed by 0 bases and J by 3 bases, 6 bases remained unmatched. The CDR3 DNA is TGTGCCAGCAGCTTAGATAACCAGCGGGGGGTCTACGAGCAGTACTTC. It codes for CASSLDNQRGVYEQYF.

The chain recombines TRBV28 with TRBJ1-2; 9 bases map to TRBD1. V gave up 6 bases and J gave up 4 bases; unmatched junction bases: 21. From germline, CDR1 is MDHEN and CDR2 SYDVKM. CDR3 length: 19 amino acids. CDR3 in amino acids: CASSQTLLRTGANPYGYTF. The CDR3 DNA sequence: TGTGCCAGCAGCCAAACCCTCCTCAGGACAGGGGCGAATCCCTATGGCTACACCTTC.

This chain uses TRBV6-6 with TRBJ2-2, with no clear D. From germline, CDR1 is MNHNY and CDR2 SVGAGI (reference sequence). V lost 2 bases to trimming and J lost 2 bases, with 9 bases between them. This CDR3 is 15 amino acids long. The DNA of the CDR3 is TGTGCCAGCAGTTACAACAGCTTTAACACCGGGGAGCTGTTTTTT. Protein: CASSYNSFNTGELFF.

This rearrangement joins TRBV5-4 to TRBJ1-4; D may be TRBD1 (6 bases). The CDR3 has 14 residues. Germline V gene lookup returns CDR1 SGHNT and CDR2 YYREEE (reference sequence). Trimming took off 0 bases at V and 6 bases at J, with 9 bases between the two ends. The CDR3, as DNA: TGTGCCAGCAGCTTGGTGGCAGGGGATGAAAAACTGTTTTTT. Amino acids: CASSLVAGDEKLFF.

This clone was counted between two and nine times. The chain joins TRBV18 to TRBJ1-1, with TRBD1 identical over 8 bases. Germline values: CDR1 KGHSH, CDR2 LQKENI. The CDR3 is 15 amino acids. The V segment lost 3 bases and the J segment 1 base; nucleotides outside the gene matches: 4. The CDR3 sequence is CASSPGTGPNTEAFF. The CDR3 DNA reads TGTGCCAGCTCACCCGGGACAGGCCCGAACACTGAAGCTTTCTTT.

The chain employs TRBV5-1 and TRBJ1-1, with 8 bases aligning to TRBD1. CDR3 length: 15 amino acids. V shed 2 bases and J 5 bases; nucleotides not matched to a gene: 8. Germline CDR1 and CDR2: SGHRS and YFSETQ. The CDR3 nucleotides are TGCGCCAGCAGCTTTACTCAGGGGGCGGGTACTGAAGCTTTCTTT. Protein sequence: CASSFTQGAGTEAFF.

The chain couples TRBV6-4 to TRBJ2-3, with D possibly matching TRBD1 (5 bases). Per the germline V gene, CDR1 is MRHNA and CDR2 is SNTAGT. With 6 bases removed from V and 3 bases from J, the gap between germline ends came to 10 bases. The CDR3 is made up of 13 amino acids. CDR3 DNA sequence: TGTGCCAGCAGCCGACAGAAAACAGATACGCAGTATTTT. This codes for CASSRQKTDTQYF.

J is TRBJ1-3 and V is TRBV30; D is unresolved. Germline CDR1 reads GTSNPN; CDR2 reads SVGIG (reference sequence). V lost 4 bases and J 7 bases, leaving 17 bases between the germline ends. The CDR3 has 14 residues. This CDR3 reads CAWTLSYSGNTIYF. CDR3 nucleotide sequence: TGTGCCTGGACCTTGAGTTATTCGGGGAACACCATATATTTT.

The V and J genes are TRBV6-5 and TRBJ2-7; tentatively, D is TRBD2 (6 bases). CDR3 length: 13 residues. Germline CDR1 and CDR2: MNHEY and SVGAGI. Deletions cut 6 bases from V and 1 base from J, with 10 bases between. CDR3 in DNA: TGTGCCAGCAGCCGACTAGGTTCCTACGAGCAGTACGTC. It yields the protein CASSRLGSYEQYV.

The J gene is TRBJ2-7, the V gene TRBV27; D ambiguous. In germline, CDR1 is MNHEY, CDR2 SMNVEV (reference sequence). The length of the CDR3 is 13 residues. V lost 3 bases and J 3 bases, leaving 9 bases between the germline ends. This chain's CDR3 is CASSFNRFYEQYF. In DNA, the CDR3 is TGTGCCAGCAGTTTTAACAGATTCTACGAGCAGTACTTC.

CDR3 residues: CAWNIRGGSEAFF. The CDR3 coding sequence is TGTGCCTGGAACATCAGAGGAGGCTCTGAAGCTTTCTTT. The chain recombines TRBV30 with TRBJ1-1; D not resolved. From germline, CDR1 is GTSNPN and CDR2 SVGIG (reference sequence). V was trimmed by 4 bases and J by 6 bases, leaving 15 bases between them. This CDR3 region has 13 residues.

The V gene is TRBV28, the J gene TRBJ1-1, with D possibly TRBD1 on 6 matching bases. This CDR3 comprises 16 residues. Per germline, CDR1 MDHEN and CDR2 SYDVKM. V was trimmed by 1 base and J by 6 bases, leaving 18 bases between them. This CDR3 is CASSLSFGRGFAEAFF. CDR3 bases: TGTGCCAGCAGTTTATCTTTTGGCAGGGGATTTGCTGAAGCTTTCTTT.

The rearrangement joins TRBV11-2 to TRBJ2-1, with a tentative D call TRBD1 (5 bases). Between the trimmed V and J ends, which lost 4 bases and 5 bases, there was a span of 12 bases. The CDR3 has 14 residues. The germline CDR1 and CDR2 sequences are SGHAT and FQNNGV. DNA of the CDR3: TGTGCCAGCAGCTCCCACCAGGGAAACAATGAGCAGTTCTTC. Translation gives CASSSHQGNNEQFF.